This TCR beta chain stems from a study of cytomegalovirus exposure and HLA in healthy donors. The V end was cut by 6 bases, the J end by 5 bases, with 20 bases between. This CDR3 has 15 residues. CDR1 SGHNT and CDR2 YYREEE come from the germline V gene (reference sequence). The PCR used 60 Vbeta and 13 Jbeta primers. Data came from immunoSEQ multiplex PCR; TCRdb stores just in-frame clones and leaves some out. The sample has 200,000 to 250,000 clones; approximately 78% are singletons. This clone has a handful of counts. Its antigen is undetermined. Findings of the study overall: Later analysis associated a missense DCLRE1C variant with TCR beta V- and J-gene trimming.

This chain links TRBV5-4 with TRBJ1-1, with D possibly TRBD1 on 6 matching bases. The receptor was isolated from a man younger than 40 in good health and CMV-seronegative. The sample taken for sequencing was PBMCs. Here the CDR3 reads CASIGGAGRGTEAFF. In DNA, the CDR3 is TGTGCCAGCATCGGGGGGGCCGGCCGAGGGACTGAAGCTTTCTTT.